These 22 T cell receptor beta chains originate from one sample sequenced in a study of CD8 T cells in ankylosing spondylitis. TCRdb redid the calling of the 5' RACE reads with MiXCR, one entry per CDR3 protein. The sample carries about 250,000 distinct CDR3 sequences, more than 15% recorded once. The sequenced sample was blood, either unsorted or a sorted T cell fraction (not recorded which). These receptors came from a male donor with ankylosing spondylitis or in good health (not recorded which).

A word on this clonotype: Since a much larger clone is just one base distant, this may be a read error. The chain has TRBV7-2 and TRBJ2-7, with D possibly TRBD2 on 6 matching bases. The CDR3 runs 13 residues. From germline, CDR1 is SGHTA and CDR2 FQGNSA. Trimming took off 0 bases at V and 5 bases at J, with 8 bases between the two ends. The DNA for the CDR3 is TGTGCCAGCAGCTTAGCGGGAGGCCACGAGCAGTACTTC. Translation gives CASSLAGGHEQYF.

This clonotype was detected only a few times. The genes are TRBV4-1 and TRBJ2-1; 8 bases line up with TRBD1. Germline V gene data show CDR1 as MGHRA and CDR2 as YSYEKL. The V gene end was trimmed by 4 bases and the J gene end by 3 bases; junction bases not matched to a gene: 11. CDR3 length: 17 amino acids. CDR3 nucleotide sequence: TGCGCCAGCAGCCTCCCAGGAGGGACAGGACTCTACAATGAGCAGTTCTTC. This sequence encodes CASSLPGGTGLYNEQFF.

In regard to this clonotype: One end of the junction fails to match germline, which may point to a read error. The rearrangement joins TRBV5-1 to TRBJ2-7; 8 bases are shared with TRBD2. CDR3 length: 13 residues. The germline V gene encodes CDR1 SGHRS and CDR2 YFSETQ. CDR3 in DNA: TGCGCCAGCTCGCTAGCGGGCTCCCACGAGCAGTACTTC. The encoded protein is CASSLAGSHEQYF.

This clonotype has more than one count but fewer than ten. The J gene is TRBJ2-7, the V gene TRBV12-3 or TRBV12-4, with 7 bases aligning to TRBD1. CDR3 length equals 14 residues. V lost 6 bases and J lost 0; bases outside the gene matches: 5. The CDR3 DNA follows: TGTGCCAGCAGCCACGGACAGGACTCCTACGAGCAGTACTTC. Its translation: CASSHGQDSYEQYF.

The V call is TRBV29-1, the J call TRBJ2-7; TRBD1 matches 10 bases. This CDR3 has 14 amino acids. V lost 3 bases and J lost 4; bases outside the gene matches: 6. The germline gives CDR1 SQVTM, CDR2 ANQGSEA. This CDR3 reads CSVDGDRGGYEQYF. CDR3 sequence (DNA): TGCAGCGTTGACGGGGACAGGGGTGGGTACGAGCAGTACTTC.

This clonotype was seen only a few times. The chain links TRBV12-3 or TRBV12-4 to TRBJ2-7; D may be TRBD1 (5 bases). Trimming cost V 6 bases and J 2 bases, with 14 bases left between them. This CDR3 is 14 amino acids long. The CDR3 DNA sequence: TGTGCCAGCAGCGAGACCCAGGGCCCCTACGAGCAGTACTTC. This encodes CASSETQGPYEQYF.

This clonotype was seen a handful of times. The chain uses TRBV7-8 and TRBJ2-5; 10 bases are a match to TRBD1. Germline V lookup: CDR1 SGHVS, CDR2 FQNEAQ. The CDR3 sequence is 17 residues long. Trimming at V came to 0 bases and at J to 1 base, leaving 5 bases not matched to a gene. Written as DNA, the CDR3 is TGTGCCAGCAGCTTAGCGGGGACAGGGGTCTTCCAAGAGACCCAGTACTTC. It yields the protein CASSLAGTGVFQETQYF.

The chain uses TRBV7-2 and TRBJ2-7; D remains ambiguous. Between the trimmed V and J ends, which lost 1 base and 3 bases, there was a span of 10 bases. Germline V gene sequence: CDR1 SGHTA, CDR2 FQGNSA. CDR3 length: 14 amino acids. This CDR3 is CASSLDHSLYEQYF. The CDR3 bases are TGTGCCAGCAGCTTAGACCACAGCCTCTACGAGCAGTACTTC.

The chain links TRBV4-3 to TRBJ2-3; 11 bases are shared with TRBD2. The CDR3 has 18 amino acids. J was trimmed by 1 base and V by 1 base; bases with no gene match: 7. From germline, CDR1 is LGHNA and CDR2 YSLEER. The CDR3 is CASSQGPILAGGTDTQYF. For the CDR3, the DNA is TGCGCCAGCAGCCAAGGCCCCATACTAGCGGGAGGCACAGATACGCAGTATTTT.

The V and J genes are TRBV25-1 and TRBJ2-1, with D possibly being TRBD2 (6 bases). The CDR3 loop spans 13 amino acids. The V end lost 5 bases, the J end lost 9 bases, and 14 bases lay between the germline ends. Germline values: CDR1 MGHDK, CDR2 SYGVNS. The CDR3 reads CASSRAGFGEQFF. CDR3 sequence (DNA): TGTGCCAGCAGTAGGGCGGGGTTTGGTGAGCAGTTCTTC.

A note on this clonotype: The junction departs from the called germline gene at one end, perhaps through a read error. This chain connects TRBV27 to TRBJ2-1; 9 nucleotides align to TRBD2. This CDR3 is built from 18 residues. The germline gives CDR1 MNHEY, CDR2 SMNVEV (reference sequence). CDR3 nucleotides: TGTGCCAGTAGTTTGGCATCGCGGGAGGGAGTATCCTACAATGAGCAGTTCTTC. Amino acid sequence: CASSLASREGVSYNEQFF.

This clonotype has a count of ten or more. Here the CDR3 DNA reads TGCAGTGCTAGAGATTCGGAGGACTACGAGCAGTACTTC. Residues: CSARDSEDYEQYF. This sequence joins TRBV20-1 and TRBJ2-7, with D perhaps matching TRBD2 (5 bases). There are 13 residues in the CDR3. V was shortened by 0 bases and J by 3 bases, with 9 bases between the two germline ends. The germline gives CDR1 DFQATT, CDR2 SNEGSKA (reference sequence).

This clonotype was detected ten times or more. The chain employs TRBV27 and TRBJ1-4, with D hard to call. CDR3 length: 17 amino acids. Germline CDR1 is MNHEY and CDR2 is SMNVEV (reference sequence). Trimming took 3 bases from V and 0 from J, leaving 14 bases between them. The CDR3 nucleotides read TGTGCCAGCAGTTTTAGAAGAAGGACTGCAACTAATGAAAAACTGTTTTTT. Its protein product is CASSFRRRTATNEKLFF.

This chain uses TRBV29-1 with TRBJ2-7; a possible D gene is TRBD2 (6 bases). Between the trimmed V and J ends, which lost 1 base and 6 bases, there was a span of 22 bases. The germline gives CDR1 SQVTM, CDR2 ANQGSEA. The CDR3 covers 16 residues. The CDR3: CSVEGGPTAGWGEQYF. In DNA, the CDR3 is TGCAGCGTTGAAGGCGGGCCGACTGCGGGGTGGGGCGAGCAGTACTTC.

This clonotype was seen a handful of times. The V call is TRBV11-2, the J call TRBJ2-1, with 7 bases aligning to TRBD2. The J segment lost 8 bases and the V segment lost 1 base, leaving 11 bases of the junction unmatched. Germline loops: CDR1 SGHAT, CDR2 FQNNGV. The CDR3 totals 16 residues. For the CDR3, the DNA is TGTGCCAGCAGCTTAGTAGTGGGAGGGCCTGTGTATGAGCAGTTCTTC. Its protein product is CASSLVVGGPVYEQFF. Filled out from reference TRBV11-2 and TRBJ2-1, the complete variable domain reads EAGVAQSPRYKIIEKRQSVAFWCNPISGHATLYWYQQILGQGPKLLIQFQNNGVVDDSQLPKDRFSAERLKGVDSTLKIQPAKLEDSAVYLCASSLVVGGPVYEQFFGPGTRLTVL.

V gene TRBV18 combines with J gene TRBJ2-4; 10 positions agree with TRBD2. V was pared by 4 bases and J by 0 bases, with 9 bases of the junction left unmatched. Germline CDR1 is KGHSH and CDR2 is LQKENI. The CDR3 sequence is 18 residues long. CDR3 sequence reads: CASSQGLAGDLAKNIQYF. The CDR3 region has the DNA TGTGCCAGCTCACAAGGCCTAGCGGGAGACTTAGCCAAAAACATTCAGTACTTC.

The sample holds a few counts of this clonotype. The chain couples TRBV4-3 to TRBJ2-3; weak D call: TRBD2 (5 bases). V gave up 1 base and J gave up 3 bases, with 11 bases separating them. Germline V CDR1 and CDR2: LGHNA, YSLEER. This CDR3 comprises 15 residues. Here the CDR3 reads CASSQGAASTDTQYF. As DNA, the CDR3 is TGCGCCAGCAGCCAAGGAGCGGCGAGTACAGATACGCAGTATTTT.

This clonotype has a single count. CDR3 residues: CASSQGTGIAGGYEQYF. CDR3 coding DNA: TGCGCCAGCAGCCAAGGGACCGGGATAGCGGGAGGCTACGAGCAGTACTTC. The J gene is TRBJ2-7, the V gene TRBV4-3; 10 bases align to TRBD2. J gave up 3 bases and V 1 base, and 9 bases lay outside the gene matches. Germline V gene data show CDR1 as LGHNA and CDR2 as YSLEER. The CDR3 contains 17 residues.

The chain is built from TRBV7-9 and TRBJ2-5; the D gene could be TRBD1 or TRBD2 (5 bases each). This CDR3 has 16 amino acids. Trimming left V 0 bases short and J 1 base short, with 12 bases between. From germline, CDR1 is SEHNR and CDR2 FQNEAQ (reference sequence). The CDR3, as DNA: TGTGCCAGCAGCTTAGCCGGCGTCGGGACCCAAGAGACCCAGTACTTC. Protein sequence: CASSLAGVGTQETQYF.

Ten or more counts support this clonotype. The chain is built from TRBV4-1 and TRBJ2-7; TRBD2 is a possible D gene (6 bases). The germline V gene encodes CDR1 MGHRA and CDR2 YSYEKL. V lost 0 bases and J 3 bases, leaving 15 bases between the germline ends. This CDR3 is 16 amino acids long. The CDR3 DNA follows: TGCGCCAGCAGCCAAGATAGTAGCGGTCCTTACTACGAGCAGTACTTC. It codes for CASSQDSSGPYYEQYF.

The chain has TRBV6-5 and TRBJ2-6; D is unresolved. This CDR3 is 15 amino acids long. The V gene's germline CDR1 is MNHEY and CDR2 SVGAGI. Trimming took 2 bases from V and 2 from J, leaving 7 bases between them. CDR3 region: CASSYAWAGANVLTF. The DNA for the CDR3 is TGTGCCAGCAGTTACGCTTGGGCTGGGGCCAACGTCCTGACTTTC.

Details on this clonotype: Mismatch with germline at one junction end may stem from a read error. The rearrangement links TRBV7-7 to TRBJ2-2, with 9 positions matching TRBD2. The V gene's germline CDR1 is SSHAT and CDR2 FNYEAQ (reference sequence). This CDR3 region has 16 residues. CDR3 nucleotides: TGTGCTAGCAGCCCATCTAGCGGGGAAAACACCGGGGAGCTGTTTTTT. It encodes CASSPSSGENTGELFF. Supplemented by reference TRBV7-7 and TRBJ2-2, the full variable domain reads GAGVSQSPRYKVTKRGQDVTLRCDPISSHATLYWYQQALGQGPEFLTYFNYEAQPDKSGLPSDRFSAERPEGSISTLTIQRTEQRDSAMYRCASSPSSGENTGELFFGEGSRLTVL.